Presented here are 10 T cell receptor beta chains from one specimen sequenced in a study of blood T cell repertoires in COVID-19. Using immunoSEQ multiplex PCR, the repertoire was profiled, and TCRdb retains in-frame clones only, with some absent. The sample holds under 75,000 clones, approximately 89% seen once. Sequencing input: peripheral blood. These receptor sequences come from a human donor in a cohort sampled during active COVID-19.

The rearrangement uses TRBV6-1 and TRBJ1-2, with D possibly matching TRBD1 (5 bases). Germline loops: CDR1 MNHNS, CDR2 SASEGT. Trimming removed 3 bases at V and 8 bases at J, with 19 bases between. The length of the CDR3 is 15 residues. CDR3 in DNA: TGTGCCAGCAGTGACGCCATAACAGGTTCCTCGGGCTACACCTTC. Translation: CASSDAITGSSGYTF.

The chain joins TRBV14 to TRBJ2-2; 11 nucleotides align to TRBD2. Trimming removed 9 bases from V and 5 bases from J; junction bases left unmatched: 5. Germline V gene data show CDR1 as SGHDN and CDR2 as FVKESK. The CDR3 consists of 14 residues. The CDR3 DNA sequence: TGTGCCAGTCGACTAGCGGGACGGACCGGGGAGCTGTTTTTT. The encoded protein is CASRLAGRTGELFF.

The CDR3 region has the DNA TGTGCCAGTACCCCTCACGGGGGTAGCACAGATACGCAGTATTTT. Protein sequence: CASTPHGGSTDTQYF. The rearrangement links TRBV19 to TRBJ2-3, with D perhaps TRBD2 (6 bases). CDR3 size: 15 residues. Germline V CDR1 and CDR2: LNHDA, SQIVND (reference sequence). V was clipped by 7 bases and J by 0 bases, with 14 bases between them.

The J gene is TRBJ1-1, the V gene TRBV7-9; D is unresolved. The germline V gene has CDR1 SEHNR and CDR2 FQNEAQ (reference sequence). Trimming shortened V by 6 bases and J by 1 base, and 15 bases separated the two germline ends. The CDR3 is 15 residues long. For the CDR3, the DNA is TGTGCCAGCAGATTCGGGAGTCCTAAGAACACTGAAGCTTTCTTT. This translates into CASRFGSPKNTEAFF.

This CDR3 reads CASSPLLNTIYF. For the CDR3, the DNA is TGCGCCAGCAGTCCATTACTAAACACCATATATTTT. The rearrangement uses TRBV10-2 and TRBJ1-3; no reliable D call. The length of the CDR3 is 12 residues. With 5 bases removed from V and 6 bases from J, the gap between germline ends came to 8 bases. Germline CDR1 is WSHSY and CDR2 is SAAADI.

V gene TRBV28 combines with J gene TRBJ2-2, with D tentatively TRBD1 (5 bases). Trimming shortened V by 6 bases and J by 1 base, and 9 bases separated the two germline ends. Germline assignment: CDR1 MDHEN and CDR2 SYDVKM. The CDR3 is made up of 14 amino acids. Here the CDR3 reads CASRTGQNTGELFF. The CDR3 DNA follows: TGTGCCAGCAGGACCGGACAGAACACCGGGGAGCTGTTTTTT.

V gene TRBV5-1 combines with J gene TRBJ1-2; TRBD1 matches 10 bases. J lost 8 bases, V lost 4 bases, and 20 bases had no gene match. The CDR3 covers 18 residues. CDR1 is SGHRS, CDR2 YFSETQ, per germline. The chain's CDR3 is CASSPLPIDRGRVWGYTF. As DNA, the CDR3 is TGCGCCAGCAGCCCCTTACCTATCGACAGGGGGCGAGTCTGGGGCTACACCTTC.

V and J are TRBV6-5 and TRBJ1-3; D not resolved. Germline-derived CDR1 and CDR2 are MNHEY and SVGAGI. The CDR3 runs to 14 residues. With 5 bases removed from V and 1 base from J, the gap between germline ends came to 9 bases. CDR3 in amino acids: CASSLDTSGNTIYF. CDR3 DNA: TGTGCCAGCAGTCTCGACACTTCTGGAAACACCATATATTTT.

The chain is built from TRBV28 and TRBJ1-2, with TRBD1 matching 11 bases. Germline CDR1 MDHEN, CDR2 SYDVKM. The length of the CDR3 is 18 residues. Germline trimming cut 6 bases from V and 7 bases from J; bases unmatched to any gene: 19. The DNA of the CDR3 is TGTGCCAGCAGCATCGTGGGACAGGGGGAGGGCTATGAAGGTGGCTACACCTTC. Its translation: CASSIVGQGEGYEGGYTF.

V is TRBV5-1 and J is TRBJ1-1; maybe TRBD1 (5 bases). The CDR3 is made up of 12 amino acids. Germline values: CDR1 SGHRS, CDR2 YFSETQ. V lost 1 base and J 7 bases, leaving 8 bases between the germline ends. CDR3 sequence (DNA): TGCGCCAGCAGCTTGAGGGGAATTGAAGCTTTCTTT. Translation gives CASSLRGIEAFF.